The 22 T cell receptor beta chains reported below all come from one sample, sequenced in a study of response to subunit inactivated influenza vaccine. TCRdb reprocessed the RT-PCR reads via MiXCR and lists one record per CDR3 protein. Among 650,000 to 800,000 distinct CDR3 sequences, under 20% were seen once, and the ten largest hold 9.5% to 13%. The sample was PBMCs from blood, taken more than 4 days after vaccination. These receptors were collected from a man aged 45 to 65 who received an inactivated influenza vaccine.

The rearrangement joins TRBV28 to TRBJ2-7; tentative D call: TRBD1 (5 bases). V dropped 3 bases and J dropped 4 bases, with 16 bases sitting between them. CDR1 is MDHEN, CDR2 SYDVKM, per germline. The CDR3 has 15 residues. In DNA, the CDR3 is TGTGCCAGCAGTTTCCCCCGCCAGGGTAGATACGAGCAGTACTTC. This sequence encodes CASSFPRQGRYEQYF.

This clonotype turned up a few times. The chain combines TRBV6-5 with TRBJ1-6; maybe TRBD1 (5 bases). V lost 0 bases to trimming and J lost 10 bases, with 22 bases between them. The germline gives CDR1 MNHEY, CDR2 SVGAGI. CDR3 length: 18 amino acids. The CDR3 loop is CASSYSTPGRGTISPLHF. CDR3 coding DNA: TGTGCCAGCAGTTACTCGACACCCGGACGTGGGACCATATCACCCCTCCACTTT.

In this sample, this clonotype turned up a few times. This CDR3 is CASSVHGRSQHF. The DNA for the CDR3 is TGTGCCAGCAGTGTCCACGGCCGTTCCCAGCATTTT. The chain uses TRBV28 and TRBJ1-5; D gene ambiguous. Per germline, CDR1 MDHEN and CDR2 SYDVKM. The CDR3 totals 12 residues. V lost 5 bases and J lost 11, with 13 bases in between.

V is TRBV20-1 and J is TRBJ2-7; D could derive from TRBD1 or TRBD2 (5 bases each). From germline, CDR1 is DFQATT and CDR2 SNEGSKA (reference sequence). Trimming pared 6 bases from V and 5 bases from J, leaving 17 bases between. This CDR3 is 13 amino acids long. The CDR3 DNA reads TGCAGTGCCCTGAGGGGTTCTGTGGACGAGCAGTACTTC. Its translation is CSALRGSVDEQYF.

In its sample, this clonotype was seen a few times. Here the CDR3 reads CASSLDPSLFGQYF. Here the CDR3 DNA reads TGCGCCAGCAGCTTGGATCCCAGTCTCTTTGGGCAGTACTTC. The V gene is TRBV5-1, the J gene TRBJ2-7; D call uncertain. This CDR3 comprises 14 residues. From germline, CDR1 is SGHRS and CDR2 YFSETQ. Trimming took off 0 bases at V and 9 bases at J, with 16 bases between the two ends.

The table lists this clonotype with a few counts. V gene TRBV21-1 combines with J gene TRBJ1-1; the table's D call, TRBD1, has no DNA check behind it. TRBV21-1 is designated a pseudogene. The CDR3 spans 17 residues. DNA of the CDR3: TGTGCCAGCAGCAAATTTGCAGGGCAGCCAAAGAACACTGAAGCTTTCTTT. Residues: CASSKFAGQPKNTEAFF.

This clonotype was found a few times. This chain connects TRBV6-2 or TRBV6-3 to TRBJ2-3; TRBD2 aligns across 9 bases. The germline gives CDR1 MNHEY, CDR2 SVGEGT. CDR3 length: 13 amino acids. V lost 8 bases, J lost 4 bases, and 4 bases stayed unmatched. The CDR3 protein is CASRTSAADTQYF. The DNA of the CDR3 is TGTGCCAGCCGGACTAGCGCGGCAGATACGCAGTATTTT.

This clonotype was seen repeatedly, ten times or more. V is TRBV20-1 and J is TRBJ2-1; D remains ambiguous. CDR1 is DFQATT, CDR2 SNEGSKA, per germline (reference sequence). V was shortened by 0 bases and J by 5 bases, with 2 bases between the two germline ends. The CDR3 contains 11 residues. The CDR3 DNA is TGCAGTGCTAGAGATGACAATGAGCAGTTCTTC. Its protein product is CSARDDNEQFF.

The rearrangement joins TRBV12-3 or TRBV12-4 to TRBJ1-3; unclear D gene. Trimming removed 1 base from V and 5 bases from J, with 3 bases in between. The CDR3 spans 12 residues. DNA for the CDR3: TGTGCCAGCAGTTTAGTGAGAAACACCATATATTTT. Translated, it gives CASSLVRNTIYF.

This clonotype was counted only a few times. The chain uses TRBV20-1 and TRBJ1-2; no clear D. This CDR3 has 11 residues. Germline CDR1 and CDR2: DFQATT and SNEGSKA (reference sequence). V lost 5 bases and J 3 bases, leaving 7 bases between the germline ends. The CDR3 loop is CSAAGDYGYTF. The CDR3 DNA sequence: TGCAGTGCTGCAGGCGACTATGGCTACACCTTC.

This clonotype has a handful of counts. The J gene is TRBJ2-3, the V gene TRBV7-3; no definite D call. The V gene lost 0 bases and the J gene lost 4 bases, with 11 bases spanning the gap. The length of the CDR3 is 15 residues. The germline V gene has CDR1 SGHTA and CDR2 FQGTGA. The CDR3 reads CASSLTGGPADTQYF. The CDR3 DNA is TGTGCCAGCAGCTTAACGGGCGGACCGGCAGATACGCAGTATTTT.

On this clonotype: A read error may produce the germline difference seen at one junction end. The chain has TRBV29-1 and TRBJ1-1; D not resolved. The CDR3 has 14 residues. CDR1 is SQVTM and CDR2 is ANQGSEA in the germline V gene. CDR3 in DNA: TGCAGCGATGAAGGCCTTCATTTTAACACTGAAGCTTTCTTT. It codes for CSDEGLHFNTEAFF. The full variable domain, its missing parts supplied by reference TRBV29-1 and TRBJ1-1, is SAVISQKPSRDICQRGTSLTIQCQVDSQVTMMFWYRQQPGQSLTLIATANQGSEATYESGFVIDKFPISRPNLTFSTLTVSNMSPEDSSIYLCSDEGLHFNTEAFFGQGTRLTVV.

This chain connects TRBV2 to TRBJ2-5, with a possible D match to TRBD1 (6 bases). V gave up 7 bases and J gave up 0 bases, with 12 bases separating them. CDR3 length: 14 amino acids. Germline-derived CDR1 and CDR2 are SNHLY and FYNNEI. CDR3 bases: TGTGCCAGCAAATCAGACAGGTACCAAGAGACCCAGTACTTC. It is translated as CASKSDRYQETQYF. The complete variable domain, with remaining parts taken from reference TRBV2 and TRBJ2-5, reads EPEVTQTPSHQVTQMGQEVILRCVPISNHLYFYWYRQILGQKVEFLVSFYNNEISEKSEIFDDQFSVERPDGSNFTLKIRSTKLEDSAMYFCASKSDRYQETQYFGPGTRLLVL.

The sample holds a few counts of this clonotype. The chain recombines TRBV28 with TRBJ2-1; D not certain. V was trimmed by 9 bases and J by 0 bases, leaving 15 bases between them. The CDR3 length is 15 residues. Germline V gene sequence: CDR1 MDHEN, CDR2 SYDVKM. This CDR3 reads CASERLFSSYNEQFF. The CDR3 nucleotides are TGTGCCAGTGAAAGGCTCTTTAGCTCCTACAATGAGCAGTTCTTC. Full variable domain (missing parts from reference TRBV28 and TRBJ2-1): DVKVTQSSRYLVKRTGEKVFLECVQDMDHENMFWYRQDPGLGLRLIYFSYDVKMKEKGDIPEGYSVSREKKERFSLILESASTNQTSMYLCASERLFSSYNEQFFGPGTRLTVL.

The V and J genes are TRBV28 and TRBJ2-7, with a possible D match to TRBD1 (5 bases). Germline V CDR1 and CDR2: MDHEN, SYDVKM. This CDR3 has 12 amino acids. The CDR3 bases are TGTGCTACGCGTAGCACAGGCTCCGAGCAGTACTTC. Translating gives CATRSTGSEQYF.

V is TRBV12-3 or TRBV12-4 and J is TRBJ1-2; D remains unclear. The CDR3 loop spans 12 amino acids. Trimming took 8 bases from V and 2 from J, leaving 9 bases between them. In DNA, the CDR3 is TGTGCCAGCCGCGAGTTAAACTATGGCTACACCTTC. Amino acids: CASRELNYGYTF.

This clonotype has just a few counts. The chain couples TRBV7-9 to TRBJ2-7; maybe TRBD2 (6 bases). The germline gives CDR1 SEHNR, CDR2 FQNEAQ (reference sequence). CDR3 size: 13 residues. V gave up 3 bases and J gave up 3 bases, with 9 bases separating them. The CDR3: CASSLEGYYEQYF. DNA of the CDR3: TGTGCCAGCAGCTTGGAGGGGTACTACGAGCAGTACTTC.

Details on this clonotype: Sequence at one end of the junction differs from germline and may be a read error. This sequence joins TRBV5-6 and TRBJ1-1; 7 bases agree with TRBD1. Germline lookup yields CDR1 SGHDT and CDR2 YYEEEE. The CDR3 spans 13 residues. CDR3 coding DNA: TGTGCCAGGAGCTTGACGGTTCAGGGGGACGCTTTCTTT. It translates to CARSLTVQGDAFF.

J is TRBJ1-1 and V is TRBV29-1; D is unclear. Per germline, CDR1 SQVTM and CDR2 ANQGSEA. V lost 5 bases to trimming and J lost 0 bases, with 7 bases between them. CDR3 length: 12 amino acids. The CDR3 reads CSVQIMNTEAFF. The CDR3 DNA follows: TGCAGCGTTCAGATTATGAACACTGAAGCTTTCTTT. Full variable domain (remainder filled in from reference TRBV29-1 and TRBJ1-1): SAVISQKPSRDICQRGTSLTIQCQVDSQVTMMFWYRQQPGQSLTLIATANQGSEATYESGFVIDKFPISRPNLTFSTLTVSNMSPEDSSIYLCSVQIMNTEAFFGQGTRLTVV.

V and J are TRBV7-9 and TRBJ2-1; 8 positions agree with TRBD2. The length of the CDR3 is 16 residues. With V trimmed by 5 bases and J by 2 bases, 8 bases remained unmatched. CDR1 and CDR2 from the germline V gene are SEHNR and FQNEAQ (reference sequence). CDR3 DNA sequence: TGTGCCAGCAGCCCCCGAGAACTAGCGGCCTACAATGAGCAGTTCTTC. It is translated as CASSPRELAAYNEQFF.

The table lists this clonotype with a few counts. The chain joins TRBV7-2 to TRBJ2-7, with D perhaps TRBD1 (5 bases). Germline lookup yields CDR1 SGHTA and CDR2 FQGNSA. CDR3 size: 14 residues. Deletions cut 2 bases from V and 5 bases from J, with 13 bases between. CDR3 sequence: CASSLSVRGNEQYF. The CDR3 DNA reads as TGTGCCAGCAGCTTATCGGTTAGGGGAAACGAGCAGTACTTC.

The chain links TRBV5-6 to TRBJ1-3; tentative D call: TRBD1 (5 bases). Trimming took 0 bases from V and 1 from J, leaving 8 bases between them. This CDR3 has 15 amino acids. CDR1 SGHDT and CDR2 YYEEEE come from the germline V gene. The CDR3 bases are TGTGCCAGCAGCTTGGTTCCAGGGTCTGGAAACACCATATATTTT. Translated, it gives CASSLVPGSGNTIYF.